Listed below are T cell receptor beta chains from one sample, sequenced in a study of T cells after yellow fever vaccination. From the 5' RACE reads, TCRdb called clonotypes with MiXCR, one entry per CDR3 protein. The sample lists 500,000 to 650,000 distinct CDR3 sequences, roughly 13% seen once, with around an eighth in the top ten. The material sequenced was PBMCs, taken on the day of the yellow fever booster vaccination. These receptors were obtained from a young man who received the YFV17D yellow fever vaccine. CDR3s include the opening cysteine and the closing phenylalanine or tryptophan. The D gene is left open where the match is weak. The size field is filled for only some rows; it gives once, few, many or a size class.

J gene: TRBJ1-2; V gene: TRBV14; clone size: few; D gene: TRBD1; CDR3 DNA: TGTGCCAGCAGCCAAGAAGGGACAGGGGATTGGTATGGCTACACCTTC; CDR3 protein: CASSQEGTGDWYGYTF
J gene: TRBJ2-7; V gene: TRBV25-1; clone size: few; D gene: .; CDR3 DNA: TGTGCCAGCAGTGAATGGCCCCAGTACTTC; CDR3 protein: CASSEWPQYF
J gene: TRBJ1-2; V gene: TRBV20-1; clone size: few; D gene: TRBD1; CDR3 DNA: TGCAGTGCTAGGACGACAGGGATGGACTATGGCTACACCTTC; CDR3 protein: CSARTTGMDYGYTF
J gene: TRBJ2-1; V gene: TRBV24-1; clone size: .; D gene: TRBD2; CDR3 DNA: TGTGCCACCAGACGAGCGGGAGGGATTTCTGAGCAGTTCTTC; CDR3 protein: CATRRAGGISEQFF
J gene: TRBJ2-3; V gene: TRBV20-1; clone size: .; D gene: TRBD2; CDR3 DNA: TGCAGTGCTATAGGAGTAGTGGGAGGGCTAATAGATACGCAGTATTTT; CDR3 protein: CSAIGVVGGLIDTQYF
J gene: TRBJ2-2; V gene: TRBV19; clone size: few; D gene: .; CDR3 DNA: TGTGCCAGTACCCCGGCCCAGGGCACCGGGGAGCTGTTTTTT; CDR3 protein: CASTPAQGTGELFF
J gene: TRBJ1-5; V gene: TRBV14; clone size: .; D gene: .; CDR3 DNA: TGTGCCAGCAGCCTTTACGCCAATCAGCCCCAGCATTTT; CDR3 protein: CASSLYANQPQHF
J gene: TRBJ2-3; V gene: TRBV10-3; clone size: few; D gene: TRBD2; CDR3 DNA: TGTGCCATGACAAGCCTAGCGGGAGGGGCTACGCAGTATTTT; CDR3 protein: CAMTSLAGGATQYF
J gene: TRBJ2-7; V gene: TRBV18; clone size: few; D gene: .; CDR3 DNA: TGTGCCAGCTCACCTGACGGCACCTACGAGCAGTACTTC; CDR3 protein: CASSPDGTYEQYF
J gene: TRBJ2-1; V gene: TRBV7-9; clone size: once; D gene: TRBD1; CDR3 DNA: TGTGCCAGCGGCTTAGGGGACAGGGACTACAATGAGCAGTTCTTC; CDR3 protein: CASGLGDRDYNEQFF
J gene: TRBJ1-4; V gene: TRBV7-8; clone size: many; D gene: .; CDR3 DNA: TGTGCCAGCAGCACCCAGCCTAGAGATGAAAAACTGTTTTTT; CDR3 protein: CASSTQPRDEKLFF
J gene: TRBJ2-3; V gene: TRBV28; clone size: .; D gene: TRBD2; CDR3 DNA: TGTGCCAGCAGTCCCGGACTAGCGGGAGGGCGGGGTACAGATACGCAGTATTTT; CDR3 protein: CASSPGLAGGRGTDTQYF
J gene: TRBJ2-5; V gene: TRBV29-1; clone size: .; D gene: .; CDR3 DNA: TGCAGCGTTCGGCCCGGAGAGACCCAGTACTTC; CDR3 protein: CSVRPGETQYF
J gene: TRBJ2-2; V gene: TRBV5-4; clone size: few; D gene: TRBD1; CDR3 DNA: TGTGCCACTCCCGACAGGGGCACCGGGGAGCTGTTTTTT; CDR3 protein: CATPDRGTGELFF
J gene: TRBJ2-7; V gene: TRBV7-2; clone size: .; D gene: .; CDR3 DNA: TGTGCCAGCAGCTTTGACGCTGAGGTAGTCTCCTACGAGCAGTACTTC; CDR3 protein: CASSFDAEVVSYEQYF
J gene: TRBJ2-2; V gene: TRBV6-2/TRBV6-3; clone size: .; D gene: .; CDR3 DNA: TGTGCCAGCAGTCATAAGGTAGCCGGGGAGCTGTTTTTT; CDR3 protein: CASSHKVAGELFF
J gene: TRBJ2-7; V gene: TRBV5-8; clone size: few; D gene: TRBD1; CDR3 DNA: TGTGCCAGCAGCCGACAGGGAATCGAGCAGTACTTC; CDR3 protein: CASSRQGIEQYF
J gene: TRBJ2-7; V gene: TRBV2; clone size: .; D gene: .; CDR3 DNA: TGTGCCCACGAGGCCGCCCCATCTAGGGAGCAGTACTTC; CDR3 protein: CAHEAAPSREQYF
J gene: TRBJ2-7; V gene: TRBV7-2; clone size: .; D gene: TRBD1; CDR3 DNA: TGTGCCAGCAGCCGCTTCTTGACAGGGGACCAATACGAGCAGTACTTC; CDR3 protein: CASSRFLTGDQYEQYF
J gene: TRBJ2-2; V gene: TRBV7-2; clone size: .; D gene: .; CDR3 DNA: TGTGCCAGCAGCCTCAAGGCAGCCGGGGAGCTGTTTTTT; CDR3 protein: CASSLKAAGELFF
J gene: TRBJ2-2; V gene: TRBV11-2; clone size: few; D gene: .; CDR3 DNA: TGTGCCAGCAGCTTAGACTTCGAGGGAGGGAACACCGGGGAGCTGTTTTTT; CDR3 protein: CASSLDFEGGNTGELFF
J gene: TRBJ2-3; V gene: TRBV4-2; clone size: once; D gene: .; CDR3 DNA: TGTGCCAGCAGCCAAGATGGAGGTCGGTCTGGGGCAGATACGCAGTATTTT; CDR3 protein: CASSQDGGRSGADTQYF
J gene: TRBJ2-2; V gene: TRBV4-3; clone size: .; D gene: TRBD2; CDR3 DNA: TGCGCCAGCAGCCAAGGAAATAGCGGGAGGGTTTACACCGGGGAGCTGTTTTTT; CDR3 protein: CASSQGNSGRVYTGELFF
J gene: TRBJ2-5; V gene: TRBV11-2; clone size: .; D gene: .; CDR3 DNA: TGTGCCGGGCTCTTGCACGGGCGGACCCAGTACTTC; CDR3 protein: CAGLLHGRTQYF
J gene: TRBJ2-5; V gene: TRBV20-1; clone size: few; D gene: TRBD1; CDR3 DNA: TGCAGTGCTAGACTACCGGGACAGACCACGCAAGAGACCCAGTACTTC; CDR3 protein: CSARLPGQTTQETQYF
J gene: TRBJ2-7; V gene: TRBV5-1; clone size: .; D gene: TRBD2; CDR3 DNA: TGCGCCAGCAGCTCGAGTCCGGGACTAGCGGGGGCCTACGAGCAGTACTTC; CDR3 protein: CASSSSPGLAGAYEQYF
J gene: TRBJ2-1; V gene: TRBV7-8; clone size: .; D gene: .; CDR3 DNA: TGTGCCAGCAGCTTAATGCCTAGTTTGCCCCTTAGATCCTACAATGAGCAGTTCTTC; CDR3 protein: CASSLMPSLPLRSYNEQFF
J gene: TRBJ2-7; V gene: TRBV27; clone size: few; D gene: .; CDR3 DNA: TGTGCCAGCAGTTCATCCTCAAGAGGGGACATACACGAGCAGTACTTC; CDR3 protein: CASSSSSRGDIHEQYF
J gene: TRBJ2-5; V gene: TRBV20-1; clone size: once; D gene: .; CDR3 DNA: TGCAGTGCTAGAAACCCAGGGTCCCAAGAGACCCAGTACTTC; CDR3 protein: CSARNPGSQETQYF
J gene: TRBJ2-5; V gene: TRBV20-1; clone size: .; D gene: .; CDR3 DNA: TGCAGTGCCCGGTATACACGCCCCGGTCGCCAAGAGACCCAGTACTTC; CDR3 protein: CSARYTRPGRQETQYF
J gene: TRBJ2-7; V gene: TRBV21-1; clone size: .; D gene: .; CDR3 DNA: TGTGCCAGCAGCACCCCCCGGGCTAGCGGGTCAAGCTCCTACGAGCAGTACTTC; CDR3 protein: CASSTPRASGSSSYEQYF
J gene: TRBJ2-2; V gene: TRBV19; clone size: .; D gene: TRBD2; CDR3 DNA: TGTGCCAGTAGTATGGGACTAGCGCACACCGGGGAGCTGTTTTTT; CDR3 protein: CASSMGLAHTGELFF
J gene: TRBJ2-1; V gene: TRBV10-3; clone size: .; D gene: .; CDR3 DNA: TGTGCCATCAGTGCGCGGCCCTTCTTTATGGACAATGAGCAGTTCTTC; CDR3 protein: CAISARPFFMDNEQFF
J gene: TRBJ2-5; V gene: TRBV5-5; clone size: many; D gene: TRBD1; CDR3 DNA: TGTGCCAGCAGCTTTACAGGGGAAGAGACCCAGTACTTC; CDR3 protein: CASSFTGEETQYF
J gene: TRBJ2-5; V gene: TRBV5-4; clone size: few; D gene: TRBD2; CDR3 DNA: TGTGCCAGCAGCCCATCTAGCGGGAGGATCGTAGAGACCCAGTACTTC; CDR3 protein: CASSPSSGRIVETQYF
J gene: TRBJ2-1; V gene: TRBV7-2; clone size: few; D gene: .; CDR3 DNA: TGTGCCAGCAGCAAAACCGGGACATCCCTCTCCTACAATGAGCAGTTCTTC; CDR3 protein: CASSKTGTSLSYNEQFF
J gene: TRBJ2-3; V gene: TRBV10-3; clone size: .; D gene: TRBD2; CDR3 DNA: TGTGCCATCAGTGGAAACGGGAGGGCCGTAGATACGCAGTATTTT; CDR3 protein: CAISGNGRAVDTQYF
J gene: TRBJ2-2; V gene: TRBV12-3/TRBV12-4; clone size: .; D gene: TRBD2; CDR3 DNA: TGTGCCAGCAGCCTTACTAGCGGGAATTCGAACACCGGGGAGCTGTTTTTT; CDR3 protein: CASSLTSGNSNTGELFF
J gene: TRBJ1-1; V gene: TRBV11-2; clone size: many; D gene: .; CDR3 DNA: TGTGCCAGCGGAACAGGGAACACTGAAGCTTTCTTT; CDR3 protein: CASGTGNTEAFF
J gene: TRBJ2-2; V gene: TRBV7-2; clone size: few; D gene: TRBD2; CDR3 DNA: TGTGCCAGCAGATCCTCTAGCGGGGGGATCACCGGGGAGCTGTTTTTT; CDR3 protein: CASRSSSGGITGELFF
J gene: TRBJ2-1; V gene: TRBV7-2; clone size: few; D gene: .; CDR3 DNA: TGTGCCAGCAGCTCTTCACCGGGCCGCCCGGAGATCTTC; CDR3 protein: CASSSSPGRPEIF
J gene: TRBJ2-2; V gene: TRBV12-3/TRBV12-4; clone size: few; D gene: TRBD2; CDR3 DNA: TGTGCTGGAAGGACTAGCGGGAGCGGGGAGCTGTTTTTT; CDR3 protein: CAGRTSGSGELFF
J gene: TRBJ1-5; V gene: TRBV18; clone size: .; D gene: .; CDR3 DNA: TGTGCCAGCTCACCCATGGACGGGAATCAGCCCCAGCATTTT; CDR3 protein: CASSPMDGNQPQHF
J gene: TRBJ2-1; V gene: TRBV6-1; clone size: few; D gene: TRBD1; CDR3 DNA: TGTGCCAGCAGTCGGACAGGGGCGTTCAATGAGCAGTTCTTC; CDR3 protein: CASSRTGAFNEQFF
J gene: TRBJ2-5; V gene: TRBV5-1; clone size: .; D gene: TRBD1; CDR3 DNA: TGCGCCAGCAGCTTAGGACAGGGGACCCCAGAGACCCAGTACTTC; CDR3 protein: CASSLGQGTPETQYF
J gene: TRBJ2-3; V gene: TRBV9; clone size: few; D gene: .; CDR3 DNA: TGTGCCAGCAGCGTAGAACTAGGTGGATTGGGCACAGATACGCAGTATTTT; CDR3 protein: CASSVELGGLGTDTQYF
J gene: TRBJ2-7; V gene: TRBV6-5; clone size: .; D gene: TRBD1; CDR3 DNA: TGTGCCAGCAGTTCTGACAGACAGGGCTACGAGCAGTACTTC; CDR3 protein: CASSSDRQGYEQYF
J gene: TRBJ2-3; V gene: TRBV10-3; clone size: few; D gene: .; CDR3 DNA: TGTGCCATCAGTCCAGGCCAGGGTGGTGATACGCAGTATTTT; CDR3 protein: CAISPGQGGDTQYF
J gene: TRBJ2-5; V gene: TRBV7-9; clone size: .; D gene: .; CDR3 DNA: TGTGCCAGCAGCTTAGTAGGGACCTCGGGAGAGACCCAGTACTTC; CDR3 protein: CASSLVGTSGETQYF
J gene: TRBJ2-5; V gene: TRBV20-1; clone size: few; D gene: .; CDR3 DNA: TGCAGCCCCAGAAGGGGAGCGTGGGAGACCCAGTACTTC; CDR3 protein: CSPRRGAWETQYF
J gene: TRBJ2-1; V gene: TRBV29-1; clone size: .; D gene: TRBD2; CDR3 DNA: TGCAGCGTTGAAGGGACTAGCGGGAGGACCTACAATGAGCAGTTCTTC; CDR3 protein: CSVEGTSGRTYNEQFF